This T cell receptor (beta chain) came from a study of CD4 T cells in relation to SARS-CoV-2 and coronaviruses. The unexposed donors gave CD4+ T cells in about 2011-2018, prior to COVID-19. V was pared by 8 bases and J by 4 bases, with 11 bases between. This CDR3 has 13 residues. In germline, CDR1 is MGHDK, CDR2 SYGVNS. Profiled with immunoSEQ multiplex PCR; TCRdb holds only in-frame clones, not every one. The table has 55,000 to 70,000 clones, just over 90% seen once. The clonotype was recovered from a human donor in good health. V usage is TRBV25-1 and J usage is TRBJ1-4, with D uncertain. The material sequenced was naive CD4+ T cells from PBMCs. Subset here: naive CD4+ T cells isolated by negative enrichment. CDR3 bases: TGTGCCAGCCACGACGGAATTAATGAAAAACTGTTTTTT. This encodes CASHDGINEKLFF.